A single count supports the clone carrying this TCR beta chain. This entry belongs to a study of blood T cell repertoires in COVID-19. Study-wide background: There were acute and convalescent COVID-19 samples, and they came from the United States, Italy and Spain. T cells, B-cell-depleted T cells, or PBMCs supplied cDNA or gDNA.

Germline assignment: CDR1 LGHDT and CDR2 YNNKEL (reference sequence). V gave up 2 bases and J gave up 3 bases; unmatched junction bases: 9. The CDR3 contains 17 residues. Per the study methods: Counts of nucleated cells, estimated from reference gene primer amplification, were obtained. Produced via immunoSEQ multiplex PCR; TCRdb's table is partial and in-frame only. V and J calls and clone size are as listed in that table; D and trimming were resolved from the DNA. The sample yields 150,000 to 180,000 clones, just under 85% seen once. The genes are TRBV3-1 (or the pseudogene TRBV3-2) and TRBJ2-3; 9 bases are shared with TRBD2. The origin of this receptor is a woman aged 55-70 years with acute or convalescent COVID-19. Sample: peripheral blood. For the CDR3, the DNA is TGTGCCAGCAGCCAATACCGGACTAGCGTGAGGACAGATACGCAGTATTTT. This translates into CASSQYRTSVRTDTQYF.